A single sample is the source of the 27 T cell receptor beta chains below, sequenced in a study of control samples from healthy donors and cancer patients. The data were produced by immunoSEQ multiplex PCR, yet TCRdb's version contains in-frame clones alone and is incomplete. The sample records hundreds of thousands of clones, more than 80% being singletons. The sequenced material came from PBMCs. These receptors were taken from a man between 40 and 49 years old with head and neck cancer.

The sample holds one count of this clone. The gene calls are TRBV19 and TRBJ2-7; the match to TRBD1 covers 10 bases. Germline loops: CDR1 LNHDA, CDR2 SQIVND (reference sequence). J lost 1 base, V lost 8 bases, and 8 bases had no gene match. There are 15 residues in the CDR3. CDR3 residues: CASGGWGQGSYEQYF. For the CDR3, the DNA is TGTGCCAGTGGAGGCTGGGGACAGGGGTCCTACGAGCAGTACTTC.

This clone was observed a single time. The chain combines TRBV30 with TRBJ2-5, with D perhaps matching TRBD2 (7 bases). Germline values: CDR1 GTSNPN, CDR2 SVGIG (reference sequence). V shed 0 bases and J shed 5 bases, with 13 bases lying between them. The CDR3 loop spans 14 amino acids. This CDR3 reads CAWSVGGRWETQYF. The CDR3 nucleotides read TGTGCCTGGAGTGTGGGGGGGCGGTGGGAGACCCAGTACTTC.

This chain joins TRBV19 and TRBJ2-2; TRBD1 matches 11 bases. This CDR3 is built from 16 residues. V trimming: 3 bases; J trimming: 6 bases; junction bases outside the gene matches: 6. Germline V gene data show CDR1 as LNHDA and CDR2 as SQIVND (reference sequence). The CDR3, as DNA: TGTGCCAGTAGTATGATCGGACAGGGGGCATCCGGGGAGCTGTTTTTT. It specifies CASSMIGQGASGELFF.

This sequence joins TRBV5-6 and TRBJ2-7; perhaps TRBD1 as D (6 bases). The CDR3 is 16 amino acids. Per germline, CDR1 SGHDT and CDR2 YYEEEE. Trimming pared 0 bases from V and 0 bases from J, leaving 13 bases between. CDR3: CASSLGAPGDSYEQYF. The CDR3 region has the DNA TGTGCCAGCAGCTTGGGAGCCCCAGGGGACTCCTACGAGCAGTACTTC.

The table lists this clone with a count of one. The genes are TRBV2 and TRBJ2-1, with a possible D match to TRBD2 (6 bases). There are 13 residues in the CDR3. The V end was cut by 6 bases, the J end by 8 bases, with 14 bases between. Looked up from germline, CDR1 is SNHLY and CDR2 is FYNNEI. This chain's CDR3 is CASRASGRYEQFF. CDR3 coding DNA: TGTGCCAGCAGGGCCTCAGGGAGGTATGAGCAGTTCTTC.

The gene calls are TRBV7-3 and TRBJ2-2; perhaps TRBD1 as D (6 bases). CDR3 size: 15 residues. The V and J ends lost 1 base and 2 bases respectively, with 8 bases between them. Germline values: CDR1 SGHTA, CDR2 FQGTGA. This CDR3 is CASSLRGQNTGELFF. CDR3 coding DNA: TGTGCCAGCAGCTTAAGGGGACAAAACACCGGGGAGCTGTTTTTT.

The chain combines TRBV6-5 with TRBJ1-2; 7 bases fit TRBD1. The CDR3 spans 12 residues. V dropped 8 bases and J dropped 5; count of bases not matched to a gene: 5. Per germline, CDR1 MNHEY and CDR2 SVGAGI. CDR3 DNA sequence: TGTGCCAGCGGGCAGGGGGGGTATGGCTACACCTTC. It yields the protein CASGQGGYGYTF.

This sequence joins TRBV9 and TRBJ2-3, with 7 bases matching TRBD2. V lost 4 bases, J lost 4 bases, and 12 bases stayed unmatched. Germline CDR1 reads SGDLS; CDR2 reads YYNGEE. The CDR3 sequence is 16 residues long. In DNA, the CDR3 is TGTGCCAGCAGCCCCCAGCCCGGACTAGTAGCAGATACGCAGTATTTT. Its protein product is CASSPQPGLVADTQYF. Based on the CDR3 plus reference TRBV9 and TRBJ2-3, the full variable domain is DSGVTQTPKHLITATGQRVTLRCSPRSGDLSVYWYQQSLDQGLQFLIQYYNGEERAKGNILERFSAQQFPDLHSELNLSSLELGDSALYFCASSPQPGLVADTQYFGPGTRLTVL.

The rearrangement joins TRBV30 to TRBJ1-1; 7 nucleotides align to TRBD1. The CDR3 extends over 13 amino acids. Germline values: CDR1 GTSNPN, CDR2 SVGIG (reference sequence). V was clipped by 3 bases and J by 5 bases; unmatched bases: 6. CDR3 sequence (DNA): TGTGCCTGGAGCTCGGACAGGAGTACTGAAGCTTTCTTT. Its translation is CAWSSDRSTEAFF. Looking up the rest from reference TRBV30 and TRBJ1-1 gives the full variable domain: SQTIHQWPATLVQPVGSPLSLECTVEGTSNPNLYWYRQAAGRGLQLLFYSVGIGQISSEVPQNLSASRPQDRQFILSSKKLLLSDSGFYLCAWSSDRSTEAFFGQGTRLTVV.

A note on this clone: The identical CDR3 is also encoded by other nucleotide sequences in the sample. The chain uses TRBV7-2 and TRBJ2-3; D possibly corresponds to TRBD2 (6 bases). Deletions cut 2 bases from V and 5 bases from J, with 11 bases between. The CDR3 is 14 residues long. CDR1 is SGHTA, CDR2 FQGNSA, per germline. CDR3 amino acids: CASSLTGRGDTQYF. In DNA, the CDR3 is TGTGCCAGCAGCTTAACGGGGCGGGGAGATACGCAGTATTTT.

The V call is TRBV5-6, the J call TRBJ2-3; D is unresolved. This CDR3 is 11 amino acids long. The V gene's germline CDR1 is SGHDT and CDR2 YYEEEE. Trimming shortened V by 5 bases and J by 5 bases, and 6 bases separated the two germline ends. In DNA, the CDR3 is TGTGCCAGCAGAAAGATAGATACGCAGTATTTT. It specifies CASRKIDTQYF.

The chain carries TRBV2 and TRBJ1-5, with 7 bases fitting TRBD1. CDR3 length equals 14 residues. CDR1 SNHLY and CDR2 FYNNEI come from the germline V gene. The trim removed 6 bases at V and 1 base at J, leaving 3 bases unmatched. The CDR3 spells CASSDRASNQPQHF. The CDR3, as DNA: TGTGCCAGCAGCGACAGGGCGAGCAATCAGCCCCAGCATTTT.

This clone has more than one count but fewer than ten. This sequence joins TRBV28 and TRBJ1-4; D is perhaps TRBD1 (6 bases). Germline CDR1 reads MDHEN; CDR2 reads SYDVKM. The CDR3 spans 15 residues. V shed 7 bases and J shed 8 bases, with 20 bases lying between them. This CDR3 reads CASTTNQGNSEKLFF. In nucleotides, the CDR3 is TGTGCCAGCACCACCAATCAGGGGAATAGCGAAAAACTGTTTTTT.

The chain is built from TRBV7-2 and TRBJ1-1; no clear D. Germline CDR1 reads SGHTA; CDR2 reads FQGNSA. V gave up 1 base and J gave up 2 bases, with 23 bases separating them. This CDR3 is 19 amino acids long. This CDR3 is CASSLDPTGDIFLNTEAFF. In DNA, the CDR3 is TGTGCCAGCAGCTTAGACCCCACCGGAGACATATTTTTAAACACTGAAGCTTTCTTT. The entire variable domain, with the rest obtained from reference TRBV7-2 and TRBJ1-1, is as follows: GAGVSQSPSNKVTEKGKDVELRCDPISGHTALYWYRQSLGQGLEFLIYFQGNSAPDKSGLPSDRFSAERTGGSVSTLTIQRTQQEDSAVYLCASSLDPTGDIFLNTEAFFGQGTRLTVV.

The chain links TRBV12-3 or TRBV12-4 to TRBJ1-2; no firm D call. The ends were cut back, 6 bases at V and 4 bases at J, with 12 bases in the middle. The CDR3 contains 13 residues. The CDR3, as DNA: TGTGCCAGCAGCCCTAGCGGGAGCTATGGCTACACCTTC. Residues: CASSPSGSYGYTF.

This chain links TRBV21-1 with TRBJ2-7; the table calls TRBD1, which could not be checked here. TRBV21-1 is marked as a pseudogene. The CDR3 totals 21 residues. The chain's CDR3 is CASSNPYTPTNPGQGHYEQYF. The CDR3, as DNA: TGTGCCAGCAGCAATCCATACACCCCCACCAACCCGGGACAGGGCCATTACGAGCAGTACTTC.

The chain employs TRBV20-1 and TRBJ1-5; D is unresolved. Trimming removed 3 bases from V and 3 bases from J, with 15 bases in between. The CDR3 is 15 amino acids. Germline V CDR1 and CDR2: DFQATT, SNEGSKA (reference sequence). The CDR3 loop reads CSASFFPQVNQPQHF. CDR3 sequence (DNA): TGCAGTGCTAGTTTTTTTCCCCAGGTCAATCAGCCCCAGCATTTT.

The chain couples TRBV5-4 to TRBJ2-3; D possibly matches TRBD1 or TRBD2 (6 bases each). Per the germline V gene, CDR1 is SGHNT and CDR2 is YYREEE (reference sequence). This CDR3 has 16 residues. Trimming cost V 6 bases and J 6 bases, with 23 bases left between them. The DNA of the CDR3 is TGTGCCAGCAACAAAGAGGGGGGCTGGGACTCGGATACGCAGTATTTT. Translated: CASNKEGGWDSDTQYF.

The rearrangement joins TRBV19 to TRBJ1-1; TRBD1 agrees at 8 bases. Germline-derived CDR1 and CDR2 are LNHDA and SQIVND (reference sequence). The CDR3 sequence is 15 residues long. The trim removed 5 bases at V and 6 bases at J, leaving 11 bases unmatched. CDR3 loop: CASSDLDRGVSEAFF. As DNA, the CDR3 is TGTGCCAGTAGTGACTTAGACAGGGGAGTGTCTGAAGCTTTCTTT. Variable domain in full (rest from reference TRBV19 and TRBJ1-1): DGGITQSPKYLFRKEGQNVTLSCEQNLNHDAMYWYRQDPGQGLRLIYYSQIVNDFQKGDIAEGYSVSREKKESFPLTVTSAQKNPTAFYLCASSDLDRGVSEAFFGQGTRLTVV.

The chain uses TRBV6-1 and TRBJ2-7; perhaps TRBD1 as D (5 bases). This CDR3 contains 15 residues. CDR1 is MNHNS, CDR2 SASEGT, per germline. V was pared by 0 bases and J by 7 bases, with 16 bases between. CDR3 in amino acids: CASSEAGVLIGEQYF. The CDR3 DNA is TGTGCCAGCAGTGAAGCAGGGGTCCTGATAGGGGAGCAGTACTTC.

This rearrangement joins TRBV7-9 to TRBJ2-3, with D possibly TRBD1 on 5 matching bases. Germline V gene sequence: CDR1 SEHNR, CDR2 FQNEAQ (reference sequence). Trimming removed 5 bases at V and 4 bases at J, with 16 bases between. This CDR3 is built from 15 residues. CDR3 nucleotides: TGTGCCAGCAGCCCCCGGACACCCCCCGCAGATACGCAGTATTTT. Amino acid sequence: CASSPRTPPADTQYF. Looking up the rest from reference TRBV7-9 and TRBJ2-3 gives the full variable domain: DTGVSQNPRHKITKRGQNVTFRCDPISEHNRLYWYRQTLGQGPEFLTYFQNEAQLEKSRLLSDRFSAERPKGSFSTLEIQRTEQGDSAMYLCASSPRTPPADTQYFGPGTRLTVL.

A word on this clone: The same CDR3 also results from other DNA sequences found in this sample. The rearrangement uses TRBV5-5 and TRBJ2-7; TRBD1 aligns across 9 bases. Germline assignment: CDR1 SGHKS and CDR2 YYEKEE (reference sequence). V shed 5 bases and J 1 base; nucleotides not matched to a gene: 4. CDR3 size: 14 residues. The CDR3 loop reads CASSPGTGSYEQYF. The CDR3 DNA sequence: TGTGCCAGCAGTCCCGGGACAGGGTCCTACGAGCAGTACTTC.

This chain joins TRBV6-6 and TRBJ2-5, with D hard to call. CDR1 and CDR2 (germline): MNHNY, SVGAGI (reference sequence). This CDR3 comprises 11 residues. V was pared by 0 bases and J by 5 bases, with 1 base between. This CDR3 reads CASSYSETQYF. The CDR3 coding sequence is TGTGCCAGCAGTTACTCGGAGACCCAGTACTTC.

The chain uses TRBV2 and TRBJ2-5; 12 bases match TRBD2. Per germline, CDR1 SNHLY and CDR2 FYNNEI. The CDR3 has 14 residues. V trimming: 5 bases; J trimming: 4 bases; junction bases outside the gene matches: 2. The chain's CDR3 is CASSTTSGGETQYF. The CDR3 DNA sequence: TGTGCCAGCAGTACGACTAGCGGGGGAGAGACCCAGTACTTC. Combining the CDR3 with reference TRBV2 and TRBJ2-5 gives the whole variable domain EPEVTQTPSHQVTQMGQEVILRCVPISNHLYFYWYRQILGQKVEFLVSFYNNEISEKSEIFDDQFSVERPDGSNFTLKIRSTKLEDSAMYFCASSTTSGGETQYFGPGTRLLVL.

The rearrangement links TRBV2 to TRBJ1-1; no reliable D call. The germline CDR1 and CDR2 sequences are SNHLY and FYNNEI. V lost 7 bases and J 6 bases, leaving 21 bases between the germline ends. The CDR3 is 15 amino acids. The CDR3 region has the DNA TGTGCCAGCACCAGACCCGGAGGGTATAACGCTGAAGCTTTCTTT. This sequence encodes CASTRPGGYNAEAFF. The full variable domain, rest sourced from reference TRBV2 and TRBJ1-1, is EPEVTQTPSHQVTQMGQEVILRCVPISNHLYFYWYRQILGQKVEFLVSFYNNEISEKSEIFDDQFSVERPDGSNFTLKIRSTKLEDSAMYFCASTRPGGYNAEAFFGQGTRLTVV.

The chain couples TRBV30 to TRBJ1-3; no definite D call. V was cut by 1 base and J by 0 bases, with 10 bases left in between. Germline V lookup: CDR1 GTSNPN, CDR2 SVGIG (reference sequence). This CDR3 has 15 residues. The CDR3 sequence: CAWSGGGSSGNTIYF. The CDR3 DNA reads TGTGCCTGGAGTGGCGGCGGATCCTCTGGAAACACCATATATTTT.

The V gene is TRBV7-9, the J gene TRBJ1-1; no definite D call. The germline CDR1 and CDR2 sequences are SEHNR and FQNEAQ (reference sequence). The CDR3 covers 14 residues. V lost 0 bases and J lost 6, with 11 bases in between. The DNA for the CDR3 is TGTGCCAGCAGCTTAGCCCTGGACGGTTCTGAAGCTTTCTTT. It codes for CASSLALDGSEAFF.